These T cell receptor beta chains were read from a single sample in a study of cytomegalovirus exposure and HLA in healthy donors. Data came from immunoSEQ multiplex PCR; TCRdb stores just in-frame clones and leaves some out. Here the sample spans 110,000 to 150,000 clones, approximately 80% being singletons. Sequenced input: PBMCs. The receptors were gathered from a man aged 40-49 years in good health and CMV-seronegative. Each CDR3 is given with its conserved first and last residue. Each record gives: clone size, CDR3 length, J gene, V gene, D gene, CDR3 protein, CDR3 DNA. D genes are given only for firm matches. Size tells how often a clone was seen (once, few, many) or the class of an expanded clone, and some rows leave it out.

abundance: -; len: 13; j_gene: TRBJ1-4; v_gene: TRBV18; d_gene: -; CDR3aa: CASSNSVNEKLFF; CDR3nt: TGTGCCAGCTCCAATTCAGTTAATGAAAAACTGTTTTTT
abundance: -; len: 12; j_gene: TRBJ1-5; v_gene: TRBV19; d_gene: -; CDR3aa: CASSIGGQPQHF; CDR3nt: TGTGCCAGTAGTATCGGGGGGCAGCCCCAGCATTTT
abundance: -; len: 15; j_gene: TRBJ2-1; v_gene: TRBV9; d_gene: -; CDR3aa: CASSVDRGANNEQFF; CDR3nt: TGTGCCAGCAGCGTAGATCGGGGGGCCAACAATGAGCAGTTCTTC
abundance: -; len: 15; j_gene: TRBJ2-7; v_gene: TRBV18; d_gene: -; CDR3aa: CASSPSAGSGNEQYF; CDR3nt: TGTGCCAGCTCACCATCGGCGGGGTCAGGGAACGAGCAGTACTTC
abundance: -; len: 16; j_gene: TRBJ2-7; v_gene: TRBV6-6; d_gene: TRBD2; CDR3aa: CASSSQAAGGPSEQYF; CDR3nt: TGTGCCAGCAGTTCTCAGGCAGCGGGGGGCCCTTCCGAGCAGTACTTC
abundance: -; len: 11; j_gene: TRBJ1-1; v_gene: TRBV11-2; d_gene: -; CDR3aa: CASSLTKEAFF; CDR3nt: TGTGCCAGCAGCTTGACAAAGGAAGCTTTCTTT
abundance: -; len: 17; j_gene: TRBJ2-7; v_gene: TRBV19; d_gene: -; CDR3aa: CASSRGLAGQVSYEQYF; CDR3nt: TGTGCCAGTAGTAGGGGCCTAGCGGGACAGGTCTCCTACGAGCAGTACTTC
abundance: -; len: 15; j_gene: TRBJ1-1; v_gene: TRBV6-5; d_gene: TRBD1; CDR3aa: CASRRTGGRGTEAFF; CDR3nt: TGTGCCAGCAGGAGGACAGGGGGCCGGGGCACTGAAGCTTTCTTT
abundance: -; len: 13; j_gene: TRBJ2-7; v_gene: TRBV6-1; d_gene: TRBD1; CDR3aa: CASIGAGGYEQYF; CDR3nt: TGTGCCAGCATTGGGGCAGGGGGCTACGAGCAGTACTTC
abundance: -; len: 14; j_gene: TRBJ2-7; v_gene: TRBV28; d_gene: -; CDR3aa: CATRKNQGSYEQYF; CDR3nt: TGTGCCACCAGAAAGAATCAGGGGTCCTACGAGCAGTACTTC
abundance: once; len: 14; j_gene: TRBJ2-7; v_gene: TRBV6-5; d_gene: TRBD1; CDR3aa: CASSYRGQVGEQYF; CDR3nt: TGTGCCAGCAGTTACCGAGGACAGGTGGGAGAGCAGTACTTC
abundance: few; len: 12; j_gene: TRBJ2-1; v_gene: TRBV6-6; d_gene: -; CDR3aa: CASRRKVDEQFF; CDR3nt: TGTGCCAGCAGGAGGAAAGTAGATGAGCAGTTCTTC
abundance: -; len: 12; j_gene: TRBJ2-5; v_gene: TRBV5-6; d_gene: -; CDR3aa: CASSSQGETQYF; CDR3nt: TGTGCCAGCAGCTCCCAGGGGGAGACCCAGTACTTC
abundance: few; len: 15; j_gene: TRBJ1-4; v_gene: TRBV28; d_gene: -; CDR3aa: CASSQPGPGGEKLFF; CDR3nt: TGTGCCAGCAGTCAGCCGGGTCCCGGGGGTGAAAAACTGTTTTTT
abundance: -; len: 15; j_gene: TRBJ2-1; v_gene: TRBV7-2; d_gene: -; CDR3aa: CASRQDRSSYNEQFF; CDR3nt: TGTGCCAGCAGACAAGACCGGAGCTCCTACAATGAGCAGTTCTTC
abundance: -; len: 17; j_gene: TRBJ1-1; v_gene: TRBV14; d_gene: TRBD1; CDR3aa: CASSQGPGTGGFTEAFF; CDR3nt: TGTGCCAGCAGCCAAGGTCCCGGGACAGGGGGATTCACTGAAGCTTTCTTT
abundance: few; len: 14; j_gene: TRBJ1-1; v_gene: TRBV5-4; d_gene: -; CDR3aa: CASSKVTENTEAFF; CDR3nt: TGTGCCAGCAGCAAGGTGACAGAGAACACTGAAGCTTTCTTT
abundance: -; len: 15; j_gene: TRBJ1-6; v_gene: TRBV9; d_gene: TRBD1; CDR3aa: CASSATTGGNSPLHF; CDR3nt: TGTGCCAGCAGCGCCACGACAGGGGGCAATTCACCCCTCCACTTT
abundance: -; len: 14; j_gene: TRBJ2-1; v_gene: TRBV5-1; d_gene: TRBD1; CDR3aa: CASSLGRGMNEQFF; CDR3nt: TGCGCCAGCAGCTTGGGCAGGGGGATGAATGAGCAGTTCTTC